This T cell receptor (beta chain) was recovered during a study of cytomegalovirus exposure and HLA in healthy donors. Germline V gene data show CDR1 as SGHTA and CDR2 as FQGNSA. V dropped 5 bases and J dropped 1; count of bases not matched to a gene: 12. The CDR3 consists of 18 residues. 60 Vbeta and 13 Jbeta primers were used in PCR. Method: immunoSEQ multiplex PCR; TCRdb's copy keeps in-frame clones and lacks some. Of roughly 200,000 clones listed, around 80% are singletons. Study observations and caveats: Fewer than 20,000 TCR beta sequences were associated with HLA alleles at 0.05 false discovery rate in a later analysis.

In regard to this clone: Its cognate antigen is unknown.

The specimen sequenced was PBMCs. This chain uses TRBV7-2 with TRBJ2-7; 12 bases fit TRBD1. The source is a woman in her sixties or seventies in good health and CMV-seropositive. The chain's CDR3 is CASSRVRDRGLRSYEQYF. The DNA of the CDR3 is TGTGCCAGCAGCCGGGTCCGGGACAGGGGGCTACGGTCCTACGAGCAGTACTTC. The full variable domain, rest sourced from reference TRBV7-2 and TRBJ2-7, is GAGVSQSPSNKVTEKGKDVELRCDPISGHTALYWYRQSLGQGLEFLIYFQGNSAPDKSGLPSDRFSAERTGGSVSTLTIQRTQQEDSAVYLCASSRVRDRGLRSYEQYFGPGTRLTVT.